A single sample gave rise to the 30 T cell receptor beta chains below, sequenced in a study of response to subunit inactivated influenza vaccine. A single record per CDR3 protein comes from TCRdb applying MiXCR to the RT-PCR reads. The table has hundreds of thousands of distinct CDR3 sequences, more than 15% seen once. The sample was PBMCs from blood, taken approximately 13 days after vaccination. These receptors originate from a man between 50 and 59 years old who received an inactivated influenza vaccine.

The chain joins TRBV6-2 or TRBV6-3 to TRBJ1-5; D uncertain. Trimming pared 5 bases from V and 2 bases from J, leaving 13 bases between. The CDR3 extends over 15 amino acids. Per germline, CDR1 MNHEY and CDR2 SVGEGT. DNA for the CDR3: TGTGCCAGCAGTACAGTGGGCCGGGGCAATCAGCCCCAGCATTTT. Its protein is CASSTVGRGNQPQHF.

This clonotype appeared a few times. The gene calls are TRBV2 and TRBJ1-2; tentatively, D is TRBD1 (6 bases). The CDR3 covers 14 residues. V was trimmed by 6 bases and J by 0 bases, leaving 11 bases between them. The germline V gene encodes CDR1 SNHLY and CDR2 FYNNEI. The CDR3 DNA follows: TGTGCCAGCAGACCGGACAGATCTAACTATGGCTACACCTTC. Translating gives CASRPDRSNYGYTF.

For this clonotype: A much more abundant neighbour one base away suggests this may be a read error. The genes are TRBV10-3 and TRBJ2-7; 9 nucleotides line up with TRBD1. The J call is in doubt because the DNA end fits TRBJ2-1 better. CDR1 is ENHRY, CDR2 SYGVKD, per germline. The CDR3 loop spans 14 amino acids. CDR3 DNA: TGTGCCATCAGTGGGGGACAGGGCTCCTACGAGCAGTTCTTC. It encodes CAISGGQGSYEQFF.

This clonotype was counted between two and nine times. The gene calls are TRBV28 and TRBJ2-2; D assignment may be TRBD1 or TRBD2 (5 bases each). Germline V gene lookup returns CDR1 MDHEN and CDR2 SYDVKM. The CDR3 runs to 13 residues. With 6 bases removed from V and 1 base from J, the gap between germline ends came to 6 bases. Here the CDR3 DNA reads TGTGCCAGCAGGGGACGGAACACCGGGGAGCTGTTTTTT. Translating gives CASRGRNTGELFF.

This clonotype has a count of ten or more. This sequence joins TRBV4-3 and TRBJ2-7; TRBD1 matches at 9 bases. CDR1 and CDR2 from the germline V gene are LGHNA and YSLEER. The V gene end was trimmed by 1 base and the J gene end by 4 bases; junction bases not matched to a gene: 5. CDR3 length equals 15 residues. CDR3: CASSQADRGNYEQYF. CDR3 DNA sequence: TGCGCCAGCAGCCAAGCAGACAGGGGGAATTACGAGCAGTACTTC.

This clonotype was detected only a few times. This chain connects TRBV3-1 to TRBJ1-1; D unclear. The CDR3 covers 16 residues. Germline V gives CDR1 LGHDT, CDR2 YNNKEL (reference sequence). Trimming shortened V by 0 bases and J by 1 base, and 12 bases separated the two germline ends. In nucleotides, the CDR3 is TGTGCCAGCAGCCAAGAACGAGTGAAACAGAACACTGAAGCTTTCTTT. Translating it yields CASSQERVKQNTEAFF. Using reference TRBV3-1 and TRBJ1-1 for the parts outside the CDR3, the full variable domain is DTAVSQTPKYLVTQMGNDKSIKCEQNLGHDTMYWYKQDSKKFLKIMFSYNNKELIINETVPNRFSPKSPDKAHLNLHINSLELGDSAVYFCASSQERVKQNTEAFFGQGTRLTVV.

This clonotype came up a few times. The chain joins TRBV12-3 or TRBV12-4 to TRBJ1-5; TRBD1 is a possible D gene (5 bases). CDR3 length equals 13 residues. V lost 5 bases and J lost 3, with 8 bases in between. The CDR3 protein is CASSGGDNQPQHF. The CDR3 coding sequence is TGTGCCAGCAGTGGGGGGGACAATCAGCCCCAGCATTTT.

The chain links TRBV12-3 or TRBV12-4 to TRBJ2-7, with 10 bases that match TRBD2. V shed 3 bases, J shed 4 bases, and the junction held 6 bases outside the gene matches. This CDR3 spans 15 amino acids. CDR3 sequence (DNA): TGTGCCAGCAGTTTTGCTAGCGGGAGTGGTTACGAGCAGTACTTC. Its translation is CASSFASGSGYEQYF.

The CDR3 here is CASSLDATSTDTQYF. DNA for the CDR3: TGTGCCAGCAGTTTAGATGCCACGAGCACAGATACGCAGTATTTT. The chain employs TRBV12-3 or TRBV12-4 and TRBJ2-3; no clear D. The CDR3 contains 15 residues. The V gene lost 1 base and the J gene lost 0 bases, with 8 bases spanning the gap.

This chain joins TRBV4-2 and TRBJ1-6; a possible D gene is TRBD1 (5 bases). This CDR3 has 19 amino acids. Germline V lookup: CDR1 LGHNA, CDR2 YNFKEQ. Between the trimmed V and J ends, which lost 1 base and 1 base, there was a span of 17 bases. The CDR3 DNA follows: TGTGCCAGCAGCCAAGTTCGGGGGAGGGGCCTTTCCTATAATTCACCCCTCCACTTT. Amino acid sequence: CASSQVRGRGLSYNSPLHF.

The sample holds a few counts of this clonotype. The chain is built from TRBV12-3 or TRBV12-4 and TRBJ1-1; D may be TRBD1 (6 bases). Trimming stripped 2 bases from V and 3 bases from J, with 13 bases between. The CDR3 spans 15 residues. The CDR3, as DNA: TGTGCCAGCAGTTTATCTCCAGGGGCGTACACTGAAGCTTTCTTT. It is translated as CASSLSPGAYTEAFF.

This clonotype turned up a few times. J is TRBJ2-1 and V is TRBV4-1, with D uncertain. The germline V gene encodes CDR1 MGHRA and CDR2 YSYEKL. Trimming stripped 4 bases from V and 10 bases from J, with 8 bases between. The length of the CDR3 is 11 residues. The CDR3 here is CASSRDTEQFF. The DNA of the CDR3 is TGCGCCAGCAGCCGAGACACAGAGCAGTTCTTC.

This clonotype was detected a few times. This chain joins TRBV20-1 and TRBJ1-1; D possibly corresponds to TRBD1 (5 bases). With 0 bases removed from V and 4 bases from J, the gap between germline ends came to 18 bases. CDR3 length equals 16 residues. Germline V lookup: CDR1 DFQATT, CDR2 SNEGSKA (reference sequence). The CDR3 reads CSARDLLWGRGTEAFF. The CDR3 DNA is TGCAGTGCTAGAGATCTTCTCTGGGGGAGGGGCACTGAAGCTTTCTTT.

This chain links TRBV6-1 with TRBJ2-3; 8 nucleotides line up with TRBD2. V was clipped by 6 bases and J by 11 bases; unmatched bases: 13. The CDR3 runs to 14 residues. CDR1 is MNHNS, CDR2 SASEGT, per germline. The DNA of the CDR3 is TGTGCCAGCAGGACCGGGACTAGTATTGGAAGGCAGTATTTT. Translated: CASRTGTSIGRQYF.

This clonotype was counted only a few times. The V gene is TRBV9, the J gene TRBJ2-7; D may be TRBD1 (8 bases). Deletions cut 4 bases from V and 6 bases from J, with 20 bases between. Germline-derived CDR1 and CDR2 are SGDLS and YYNGEE. This CDR3 has 15 amino acids. CDR3 amino acids: CASSRREDRASEQYF. The CDR3 coding sequence is TGTGCCAGCAGCCGCCGGGAGGACAGGGCTTCCGAGCAGTACTTC.

The V gene is TRBV5-5, the J gene TRBJ2-7; the D call may be TRBD1 or TRBD2 (5 bases each). Germline V CDR1 and CDR2: SGHKS, YYEKEE (reference sequence). V was shortened by 1 base and J by 5 bases, with 13 bases between the two germline ends. CDR3 length: 14 residues. The CDR3 region is CASSLPRGGNEQYF. The CDR3 DNA sequence: TGTGCCAGCAGCTTGCCCCGTGGGGGAAACGAGCAGTACTTC.

With respect to this clonotype: An end of the junction does not agree with germline; a read error may underlie this. V gene TRBV7-2 combines with J gene TRBJ2-7; 7 nucleotides line up with TRBD2. This CDR3 comprises 15 residues. Germline CDR1 SGHTA, CDR2 FQGNSA. This CDR3 is CASSLTPLGDYERYF. CDR3 nucleotide sequence: TGTGCCAGCAGCCTTACGCCCCTAGGGGACTACGAGCGGTACTTC.

This rearrangement joins TRBV4-3 to TRBJ2-3; perhaps TRBD2 as D (5 bases). The germline gives CDR1 LGHNA, CDR2 YSLEER. Trimming removed 1 base from V and 6 bases from J, with 17 bases in between. This CDR3 has 16 residues. CDR3 coding DNA: TGCGCCAGCAGCCAAGCGGTTAGCACCGAGGGTGATACGCAGTATTTT. Protein sequence: CASSQAVSTEGDTQYF.

This clonotype has only a few counts. The junction shows a germline mismatch at one end, possibly a read error. The chain joins TRBV7-7 to TRBJ2-2; possible D gene TRBD1, 5 bases. From germline, CDR1 is SSHAT and CDR2 FNYEAQ (reference sequence). The CDR3 is 13 residues long. This CDR3 is CASSSGHGRELFF. CDR3 DNA: TGTGCTAGCAGCTCTGGACACGGCCGGGAGCTGTTTTTT.

This clonotype occurred a few times. This chain connects TRBV20-1 to TRBJ2-1, with 7 nucleotides matching TRBD2. CDR1 is DFQATT, CDR2 SNEGSKA, per germline (reference sequence). The CDR3 has 15 residues. Trimming took 6 bases from V and 0 from J; bases not matched to a gene: 8. The CDR3 loop is CSAPSGNSSYNEQFF. In DNA form, the CDR3 reads TGCAGTGCCCCAAGCGGGAACAGCTCCTACAATGAGCAGTTCTTC.

The J gene is TRBJ2-1, the V gene TRBV12-3 or TRBV12-4; D gene unclear. V lost 5 bases and J lost 0, with 14 bases in between. CDR3 size: 16 residues. The CDR3 region is CASSPPDGSSYNEQFF. The CDR3 DNA is TGTGCCAGCAGTCCTCCGGACGGTAGCTCCTACAATGAGCAGTTCTTC.

The chain uses TRBV5-1 and TRBJ1-1; perhaps TRBD1 as D (5 bases). The V gene lost 0 bases and the J gene lost 4 bases, with 10 bases spanning the gap. Germline assignment: CDR1 SGHRS and CDR2 YFSETQ. This CDR3 has 14 residues. The CDR3 bases are TGCGCCAGCAGCTTGGATTCAGGGCGCACTGAAGCTTTCTTT. Residues: CASSLDSGRTEAFF.

This clonotype came up a few times. The rearrangement joins TRBV7-2 to TRBJ2-1; TRBD2 matches at 10 bases. This CDR3 region has 17 residues. Trimming removed 2 bases from V and 3 bases from J; junction bases left unmatched: 7. CDR1 and CDR2 from the germline V gene are SGHTA and FQGNSA. CDR3 nucleotide sequence: TGTGCCAGCAGCTTACTAGCGGGAGAAAAGGGCTACAATGAGCAGTTCTTC. This encodes CASSLLAGEKGYNEQFF.

This clonotype was recorded many times. This chain links TRBV6-4 with TRBJ2-5; no definite D call. Trimming stripped 3 bases from V and 3 bases from J, with 8 bases between. CDR1 MRHNA and CDR2 SNTAGT come from the germline V gene. This CDR3 contains 13 residues. The CDR3 DNA reads TGTGCCAGCAGTGAGTGGCAGGAAGAGACCCAGTACTTC. This translates into CASSEWQEETQYF.

This clonotype was counted ten times or more. The J gene is TRBJ2-5, the V gene TRBV3-1; D ambiguous. CDR1 LGHDT and CDR2 YNNKEL come from the germline V gene (reference sequence). V gave up 4 bases and J gave up 4 bases, with 13 bases separating them. This CDR3 comprises 14 residues. The CDR3 DNA sequence: TGTGCCAGCAGCCCCCGGATAGAAGGAGAGACCCAGTACTTC. It is translated as CASSPRIEGETQYF.

This clonotype was counted between two and nine times. The rearrangement links TRBV18 to TRBJ2-3, with D hard to call. V was pared by 3 bases and J by 1 base, with 8 bases between. The CDR3 consists of 14 residues. Germline V gene lookup returns CDR1 KGHSH and CDR2 LQKENI. CDR3 amino acids: CASSPQKGTDTQYF. In DNA form, the CDR3 reads TGTGCCAGCTCACCCCAAAAGGGCACAGATACGCAGTATTTT.

The sample holds a few counts of this clonotype. J is TRBJ1-3 and V is TRBV6-5, with D maybe TRBD1 (6 bases). V was pared by 0 bases and J by 2 bases, with 8 bases between. This CDR3 has 15 residues. CDR1 is MNHEY and CDR2 is SVGAGI in the germline V gene. The CDR3, as DNA: TGTGCCAGCAGTTACTCTGGGGGGCCTGGAAACACCATATATTTT. This sequence encodes CASSYSGGPGNTIYF.

This clonotype has ten or more counts. The rearrangement uses TRBV5-1 and TRBJ2-5; D is ambiguous. The germline V and J ends were trimmed by 3 bases and 4 bases, with 4 bases remaining between them. This CDR3 region has 11 residues. Germline CDR1 SGHRS, CDR2 YFSETQ. The CDR3 loop is CASSSGETQYF. The CDR3 coding sequence is TGCGCCAGCAGCTCCGGAGAGACCCAGTACTTC.

The chain combines TRBV29-1 with TRBJ1-1, with TRBD1 identical over 8 bases. CDR1 and CDR2 from the germline V gene are SQVTM and ANQGSEA. The V gene end was trimmed by 4 bases and the J gene end by 1 base; junction bases not matched to a gene: 5. The CDR3 has 14 amino acids. The CDR3 DNA is TGCAGCGTTGGAGACAGGGGAGGGAACACTGAAGCTTTCTTT. Translation gives CSVGDRGGNTEAFF.

The chain carries TRBV18 and TRBJ1-5; no clear D. The CDR3 loop spans 14 amino acids. Trimming removed 3 bases from V and 1 base from J, with 7 bases in between. Germline CDR1 and CDR2: KGHSH and LQKENI. The CDR3 nucleotides are TGTGCCAGCTCACCGGCGGACAGCAATCAGCCCCAGCATTTT. Protein: CASSPADSNQPQHF.